These T cell receptor beta chains were read from a single sample in a study of blood T cell repertoires in COVID-19. Generated by immunoSEQ multiplex PCR, the TCRdb table keeps only in-frame clones and is missing some. Altogether about 670,000 clones are present, about 90% being singletons, with the ten largest covering around 0.3%. The sample taken for sequencing was peripheral blood. The receptors shown here come from a woman aged 18-35 years with acute or convalescent COVID-19. CDR3s include the opening cysteine and the closing phenylalanine or tryptophan.

cdr3_aa j_call v_call
CTSSLPSEDQPQHF TRBJ1-5 TRBV1
CASSFLREDTQYF TRBJ2-3 TRBV11-2
CASSRQPTPNYGYTF TRBJ1-2 TRBV11-2
CASSVGDRGAEAFF TRBJ1-1 TRBV9
CASSPEPKPGLGGYTF TRBJ1-2 TRBV7-3
CASSTTGYSNQPQHF TRBJ1-5 TRBV19
CATKPNLPREAYGYTF TRBJ1-2 TRBV15
CASSPAGTGDYEQYF TRBJ2-7 TRBV6-2/TRBV6-3
CASSRDREVGEQYF TRBJ2-7 TRBV28
CASRVSTEAFF TRBJ1-1 TRBV2
CASRLAEKKERNTEAFF TRBJ1-1 TRBV12-2
CASSYGQIDNSPLHF TRBJ1-6 TRBV6-2/TRBV6-3
CASSLVAGTAEAFF TRBJ1-1 TRBV11-2
CASSPLRQGEGNEKLFF TRBJ1-4 TRBV3-1/TRBV3-2
CASSATGDTGELFF TRBJ2-2 TRBV6-4
CASGQPGQSTYEQYF TRBJ2-7 TRBV7-2
CASIPSRGLWGEKLFF TRBJ1-4 TRBV7-8
CASSPTGGAGGELFF TRBJ2-2 TRBV27
CAWSVGRVTTNYGYTF TRBJ1-2 TRBV30
CSAKYQGEAFF TRBJ1-1 TRBV20-1
CATSVGELGTDTQYF TRBJ2-3 TRBV24-1
CATSDLDGTGANVLTF TRBJ2-6 TRBV24-1
CASSDLTGRYGYTF TRBJ1-2 TRBV2
CASTLGRAGADNEQFF TRBJ2-1 TRBV28
CASSFTGGTYEQYF TRBJ2-7 TRBV7-9
CASSQHRAGTDTQYF TRBJ2-3 TRBV6-1
CASSDTGNGELFF TRBJ2-2 TRBV6-4
CATINRETRMNTEAFF TRBJ1-1 TRBV19
CASSLVGLRNEQYF TRBJ2-7 TRBV7-9
CALPEGHNDPNYGYTF TRBJ1-2 TRBV30
CAISETPRRGAFF TRBJ1-1 TRBV10-3
CAWSAGGGAWQPQHF TRBJ1-5 TRBV30
CASGLVLDRGLDTQYF TRBJ2-3 TRBV12-5
CASSPDPDRGAFF TRBJ1-1 TRBV18
CASSPRTGMASTEAFF TRBJ1-1 TRBV7-8
CASSPPGRGSSYEQYF TRBJ2-7 TRBV18
CASNPDRPTDTQYF TRBJ2-3 TRBV6-2/TRBV6-3
CASSPSGFGSGNTIYF TRBJ1-3 TRBV9
CASSSSGGSSGNTIYF TRBJ1-3 TRBV9
CASSLVPRASGNTIYF TRBJ1-3 TRBV7-2
CASSYGASPSYGYTF TRBJ1-2 TRBV6-6
CASSVEASGAYEQYF TRBJ2-7 TRBV9
CSVGGQGDQPQHF TRBJ1-5 TRBV29-1
CASEDSSEAAFF TRBJ1-1 TRBV6-5
CAISGTGGLRNEQYF TRBJ2-7 TRBV10-3
CASNAGSEYQPQHF TRBJ1-5 TRBV2
CASSMVGAEEQYF TRBJ2-7 TRBV19
CASSPPRRLAGGNTGELFF TRBJ2-2 TRBV3-1/TRBV3-2
CAISPTGSYEQYF TRBJ2-7 TRBV10-3
CASSLTRGYGYTF TRBJ1-2 TRBV7-6
CASSFHPVLYEQYF TRBJ2-7 TRBV6-5
CASSYMGGVNQPQHF TRBJ1-5 TRBV5-8
CASSPRTVGGEAFF TRBJ1-1 TRBV7-9
CASSEGTAYNSPLHF TRBJ1-6 TRBV7-9
CASTPGHGIGGTDTQYF TRBJ2-3 TRBV11-2